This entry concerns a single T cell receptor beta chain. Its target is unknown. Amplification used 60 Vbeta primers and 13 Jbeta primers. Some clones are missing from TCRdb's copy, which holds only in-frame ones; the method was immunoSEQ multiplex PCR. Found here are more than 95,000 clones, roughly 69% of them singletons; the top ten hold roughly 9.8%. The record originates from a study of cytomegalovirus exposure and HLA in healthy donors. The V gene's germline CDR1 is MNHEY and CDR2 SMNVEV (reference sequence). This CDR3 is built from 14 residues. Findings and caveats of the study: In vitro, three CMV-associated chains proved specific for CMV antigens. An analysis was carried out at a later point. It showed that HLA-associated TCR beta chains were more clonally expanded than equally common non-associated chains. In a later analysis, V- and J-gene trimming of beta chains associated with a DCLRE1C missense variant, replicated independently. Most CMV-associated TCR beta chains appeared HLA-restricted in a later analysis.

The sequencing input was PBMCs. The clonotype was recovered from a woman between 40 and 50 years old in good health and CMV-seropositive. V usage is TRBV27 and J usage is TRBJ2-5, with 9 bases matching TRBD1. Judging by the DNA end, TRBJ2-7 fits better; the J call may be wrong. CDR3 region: CASSKGTGSYEQYF. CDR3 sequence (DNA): TGTGCCAGCAGTAAAGGGACAGGGTCCTACGAGCAGTACTTC.